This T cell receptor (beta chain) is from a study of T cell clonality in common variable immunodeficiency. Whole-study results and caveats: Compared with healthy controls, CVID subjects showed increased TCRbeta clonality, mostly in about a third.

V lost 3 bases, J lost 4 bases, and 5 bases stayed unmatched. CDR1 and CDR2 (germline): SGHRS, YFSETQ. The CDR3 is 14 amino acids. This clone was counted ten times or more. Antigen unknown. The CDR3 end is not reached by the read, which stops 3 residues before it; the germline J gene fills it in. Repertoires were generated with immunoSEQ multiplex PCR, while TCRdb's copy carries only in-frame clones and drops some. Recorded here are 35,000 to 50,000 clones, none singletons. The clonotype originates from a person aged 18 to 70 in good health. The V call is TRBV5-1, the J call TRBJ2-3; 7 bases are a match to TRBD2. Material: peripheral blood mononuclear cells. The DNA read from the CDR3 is TGCGCCAGCAGCTCCCGGGGGGAGGCAGATACG. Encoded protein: CASSSRGEADT. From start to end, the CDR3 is CASSSRGEADTQYF.